These T cell receptor beta chains were read from a single sample in a study of OX40 agonist ivuxolimab in advanced cancers. Assay used: immunoSEQ multiplex PCR; TCRdb lists only in-frame clones, some missing. The sample holds 60,000 to 75,000 clones, around 80% seen once. The specimen comprised CD4+ or CD8+ T cells sorted from blood, sampled in a trial of the OX40 agonist ivuxolimab. The receptor set was obtained from an adult with an advanced solid tumor such as melanoma, head and neck, liver or kidney cancer. CDR3s include the opening cysteine and the closing phenylalanine or tryptophan. The order of the fields is CDR3 DNA, CDR3 protein, D gene, CDR3 length, V gene, J gene. D genes are given only for firm matches.

TGTGCCAGCAGCCAAGAGGTTCTCCGTGGCAATGAGCAGTTCTTC	CASSQEVLRGNEQFF	NA	15	TRBV14	TRBJ2-1
TGTGCCAGCAGTTCCCCGACACCAACCCATGGGACTGAAGCTTTCTTT	CASSSPTPTHGTEAFF	NA	16	TRBV28	TRBJ1-1
TGTGCCAGTAGCTCCCGGGGGCTTAGCACAGATACGCAGTATTTT	CASSSRGLSTDTQYF	NA	15	TRBV19	TRBJ2-3
TGTGCCAGCAGCTTGGCTAGCGGGGGCTTAAGGGCCGGGGAGCTGTTTTTT	CASSLASGGLRAGELFF	TRBD2	17	TRBV5-5	TRBJ2-2
TGTGCCAGCAGCTATGGGGGGCCTCGGTACGAGCAGTACTTC	CASSYGGPRYEQYF	NA	14	TRBV7-2	TRBJ2-7
TGCGCCAGCAGTGCCATGGACAGGGGGCCTGGAAACACCATATATTTT	CASSAMDRGPGNTIYF	TRBD1	16	TRBV10-2	TRBJ1-3
TGTGCCAGCAGTGAACGTGGCGCCTTAAACTATGGCTACACCTTC	CASSERGALNYGYTF	NA	15	TRBV6-1	TRBJ1-2
TGTGCCAGCAGCTTAAAACAGGCGGGGAGAGCTAATGAAAAACTGTTTTTT	CASSLKQAGRANEKLFF	NA	17	TRBV5-4	TRBJ1-4
TGTGCCAGCAGTGTGTCCGGGACAGGAACAGGGGAGACCCAGTACTTC	CASSVSGTGTGETQYF	TRBD1	16	TRBV6-4	TRBJ2-5
TGTGCCAGCAGTCCGGACTCTGGAAACACCATATATTTT	CASSPDSGNTIYF	NA	13	TRBV2	TRBJ1-3
TGCGCTGGCCGGGTTCTCGGGGAGCTGTTTTTT	CAGRVLGELFF	NA	11	TRBV20-1	TRBJ2-2
TGTGCCAGCTCCTACGCTCCGGATCAGCCCCAGCATTTT	CASSYAPDQPQHF	NA	13	TRBV18	TRBJ1-5
TGTGCCAGCAGTGAGGTGGCAGGGCTTAACTATGGCTACACCTTC	CASSEVAGLNYGYTF	NA	15	TRBV6-1	TRBJ1-2
TGTGCCAGCAGTGTGGCCCGGAGATACAATCAGCCCCAGCATTTT	CASSVARRYNQPQHF	NA	15	TRBV6-1	TRBJ1-5
TGTGCCAGCAGCTTGGGCTCGGGGAACACCGGGGAGCTGTTTTTT	CASSLGSGNTGELFF	NA	15	TRBV5-4	TRBJ2-2
TGTGCCAGCAGCTTGGAACAGGGGAGCAATCAGCCCCAGCATTTT	CASSLEQGSNQPQHF	TRBD1	15	TRBV5-5	TRBJ1-5
TGTGCCAGTAGTATGAGGGGGCTTGGTGAAAAACTGTTTTTT	CASSMRGLGEKLFF	TRBD1	14	TRBV19	TRBJ1-4
TGTGCCAGCAGCCCAGGATCAGGGGGACAGCCCCAGCATTTT	CASSPGSGGQPQHF	TRBD1	14	TRBV7-2	TRBJ1-5